This TCR beta chain was captured by sequencing in a study of beta chain features in type 1 diabetes. General study findings and limits: Naive, central memory and Treg TCRB repertoires appeared more alike in patients than in healthy donors. Insertions at VDJ junctions were less frequent in type 1 diabetes patients. These patients also deleted more nucleotides at the same junctions.

Remarks on this clone: The antigen remains undetermined.

The CDR3 is made up of 15 amino acids. The germline CDR1 and CDR2 sequences are SGDLS and YYNGEE. V was cut by 0 bases and J by 4 bases, with 11 bases left in between. The entirety of the isolated RNA underwent reverse transcription, so expressed TCRB transcripts were sequenced. Profiled with immunoSEQ multiplex PCR; TCRdb holds only in-frame clones, not every one. The sample contains approximately 330,000 clones, 11% of which appear only once. Purity exceeding 95% was reached by all sorted populations. The genes are TRBV9 and TRBJ1-3; the D gene is possibly TRBD1 (5 bases). Sample: naive CD4+ T cells from blood. The TCR comes from a woman aged 30 to 39 in good health. The CDR3 sequence: CASSVATGGGNTIYF. The CDR3 DNA reads as TGTGCCAGCAGCGTAGCTACGGGGGGAGGAAACACCATATATTTT.